The rows below give T cell receptor beta chains drawn from one sample of a study of chemoradiotherapy in HPV16-positive cancers. Assay used: immunoSEQ multiplex PCR; TCRdb lists only in-frame clones, some missing. The table includes some 5,100 clones, roughly 70% detected once. The sample in question was tumor tissue, obtained from a patient who underwent chemoradiotherapy. The receptors originated from a human donor with HPV-associated anogenital cancer. CDR3s include the opening cysteine and the closing phenylalanine or tryptophan.

V: TRBV7-6
CDR3: CTSSMTGMNTEAFF

V: TRBV19
CDR3: CAIGTAGLGNEQFF

V: TRBV7-9
CDR3: CASSLLGFGEKLFF

V: TRBV4-1
CDR3: CASSPDTAPGELFF

V: TRBV9
CDR3: CASSAFLSGTGELFF

V: TRBV5-1
CDR3: CASSPGDLGGQPQHF

V: TRBV6-1
CDR3: CASSEGGAYEQYF

V: TRBV9
CDR3: CASSVVGDGNTIYF

V: TRBV25-1
CDR3: CASSDTARRGGGGNTIYF

V: TRBV7-9
CDR3: CASTAGAYGYTF

V: TRBV5-5
CDR3: CASSPGTPGTGELFF

V: TRBV6-5
CDR3: CASSRLAGTYEQYF

V: TRBV29-1
CDR3: CSVERGTESYEQYF

V: TRBV6-6
CDR3: CASSHGETGVAYAIYF

V: TRBV28
CDR3: CASSRGQLEQYF

V: TRBV27
CDR3: CASSSWGGGQPQHF

V: TRBV4-3
CDR3: CASSPGRDRGGYEQYF

V: TRBV5-1
CDR3: CASRAGGADTQYF

V: TRBV18
CDR3: CASSPSMTSGGTDTQYF

V: TRBV7-8
CDR3: CASSWGQRTEAFF

V: TRBV7-6
CDR3: CASSPRGGSNQPQHF

V: TRBV4-1
CDR3: CASSQVDMGLASYNEQFF

V: TRBV27
CDR3: CASNSGGTMIAEQFF

V: TRBV5-1
CDR3: CASSLDNPLTYAQYF

V: TRBV4-1
CDR3: CASSQWNRAHTEAFF

V: TRBV6-6
CDR3: CASSDVAGRPEQYF

V: TRBV2
CDR3: CASRLAFSSYEQYF

V: TRBV28
CDR3: CASSLPGQGAGNTIYF

V: TRBV28
CDR3: CASSSPTVATNEKLFF

V: TRBV5-6
CDR3: CASSYGQGDYEQYF

V: TRBV27
CDR3: CASSLSREGVGTTYNEQFF

V: TRBV10-1
CDR3: CASSESGIRGFKKGINEQFF

V: TRBV19
CDR3: CASVISTDTQYF

V: TRBV19
CDR3: CASSIVTNYEQYF

V: TRBV7-6
CDR3: CASSFSGIRDTQYF

V: TRBV21-1
CDR3: CASPQGWTQYF

V: TRBV12-2
CDR3: CASRLAARDTPSYNEQFF

V: TRBV5-4
CDR3: CASSQIQRSSTDTQYF

V: TRBV2
CDR3: CASEGTSSYNEQFF

V: TRBV27
CDR3: CASRPTGGGGYTF

V: TRBV5-8
CDR3: CASSKTSGSLIEQYF

V: TRBV5-1
CDR3: CASSLWGGLDGNTIYF

V: TRBV11-2
CDR3: CASTRDRSGAEAFF

V: TRBV19
CDR3: CASRGRVGRDQPQHF

V: TRBV27
CDR3: CASSLEAPLTNTGELFF

V: TRBV18
CDR3: CASSPRAQIQEQYF

V: TRBV6-4
CDR3: CASSDSTTYEQYF

V: TRBV6-1
CDR3: CASGDPSGYTF

V: TRBV27
CDR3: CASSQAGQANQPQHF

V: TRBV5-1
CDR3: CASSLSQGHTGELFF

V: TRBV11-2
CDR3: CASSPSGGGTGELFF

V: TRBV7-2
CDR3: CASSPRTDGTEAFF

V: TRBV5-1
CDR3: CASSSNRGTNEKLFF

V: TRBV4-1
CDR3: CASSHEQGPYEQYF

V: TRBV5-1
CDR3: CASQLEPGQGSYEQYF

V: TRBV6-4
CDR3: CASKAALFNQPQHF

V: TRBV25-1
CDR3: CASRGRTTMNTEAFF